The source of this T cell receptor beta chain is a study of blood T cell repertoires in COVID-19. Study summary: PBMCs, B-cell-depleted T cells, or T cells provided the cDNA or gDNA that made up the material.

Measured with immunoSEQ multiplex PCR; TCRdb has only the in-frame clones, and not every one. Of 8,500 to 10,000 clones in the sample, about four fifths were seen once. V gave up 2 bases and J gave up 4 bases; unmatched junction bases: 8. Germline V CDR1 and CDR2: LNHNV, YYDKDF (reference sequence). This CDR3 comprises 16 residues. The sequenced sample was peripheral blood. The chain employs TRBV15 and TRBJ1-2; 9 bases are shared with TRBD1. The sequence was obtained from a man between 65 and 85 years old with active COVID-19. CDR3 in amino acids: CATSRPYRGRGYGYTF. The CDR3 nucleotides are TGTGCCACCAGCAGACCCTACAGGGGGCGCGGCTATGGCTACACCTTC.